This T cell receptor beta chain is from a study of T-cell memory formation after mild COVID-19. Trimming removed 0 bases at V and 6 bases at J, with 7 bases between. This CDR3 region has 13 residues. CDR1 SGDLS and CDR2 YYNGEE come from the germline V gene. The table lists this clonotype with a few counts. Its antigen is not known. 5'RACE primed from the constant segment yielded TCR alpha and TCR beta cDNA libraries bearing sample barcodes and UMIs. One entry per CDR3 protein, called by TCRdb with MiXCR from the 5' RACE reads. This table has 560,000 or so distinct CDR3 sequences, around a sixth appearing once. Study-level points and caveats: Pre-infection memory already had some responding clones, implying cross-reactive memory joined. Among clones contracting day 15 to 85, CD4/CD8 was balanced, whereas later expanders leaned CD4+.

The sequenced sample was PBMCs or a T cell subset sorted from them (not recorded which). The clonotype comes from an adult woman who had mild COVID-19 (a few samples of this study predate the infection). Cell type and time point are not known. The chain links TRBV9 to TRBJ1-5; D gene uncertain. For the CDR3, the DNA is TGTGCCAGCAGCGTAGATGATAGTCAGCCCCAGCATTTT. Translating gives CASSVDDSQPQHF.